The 19 T cell receptor beta chains below come from one sample, sequenced in a study of siplizumab effects on memory and regulatory T cells. The protocol was immunoSEQ multiplex PCR, while the TCRdb copy is restricted to in-frame clones and leaves out a portion. The table has 85,000 to 90,000 clones, 90% seen once. Material: CD4+ T cells sorted from blood. The receptor set was obtained from a human donor in good health.

DNA of the CDR3: TGTGCCAGTGACTCTGGGGCCAACGTCCTGACTTTC. Its translation is CASDSGANVLTF. The chain employs TRBV6-1 and TRBJ2-6; D remains unclear. This CDR3 spans 12 amino acids. From germline, CDR1 is MNHNS and CDR2 SASEGT. V gave up 9 bases and J gave up 0 bases, with 3 bases separating them.

The V gene is TRBV18, the J gene TRBJ2-3, with TRBD2 matching over 9 bases. This CDR3 is 16 amino acids long. Germline V gene data show CDR1 as KGHSH and CDR2 as LQKENI. The V gene end was trimmed by 0 bases and the J gene end by 4 bases; junction bases not matched to a gene: 5. The CDR3 nucleotides are TGTGCCAGCTCACCACCGGTGGCGGGAGGGTCAGATACGCAGTATTTT. It codes for CASSPPVAGGSDTQYF.

The V call is TRBV19, the J call TRBJ1-5; 8 positions agree with TRBD1. The CDR3 runs 15 residues. Germline V lookup: CDR1 LNHDA, CDR2 SQIVND (reference sequence). The V and J ends lost 4 bases and 4 bases, in that order; junction bases with no gene match: 6. CDR3: CASSTDRVGNQPQHF. In DNA form, the CDR3 reads TGTGCCAGTAGTACGGACAGGGTAGGGAATCAGCCCCAGCATTTT.

The rearrangement uses TRBV30 and TRBJ1-1; no clear D. The V gene lost 0 bases and the J gene lost 3 bases, with 8 bases spanning the gap. The length of the CDR3 is 13 residues. Germline CDR1 is GTSNPN and CDR2 is SVGIG (reference sequence). CDR3 DNA: TGTGCCTGGAGTGTAGGAGAGTACACTGAAGCTTTCTTT. Its protein product is CAWSVGEYTEAFF.

The rearrangement uses TRBV12-5 and TRBJ1-2, with 8 bases fitting TRBD1. V shed 1 base, J shed 6 bases, and the junction held 10 bases outside the gene matches. The CDR3 totals 16 residues. From germline, CDR1 is LGHNT and CDR2 FRNRAP. CDR3 loop: CASGLAIGTGGNGYTF. CDR3 nucleotide sequence: TGTGCTAGTGGTTTGGCGATCGGGACAGGAGGAAATGGCTACACCTTC.

V is TRBV28 and J is TRBJ2-3; D is undetermined. The V end was cut by 8 bases, the J end by 1 base, with 10 bases between. The CDR3 sequence is 13 residues long. Germline CDR1 is MDHEN and CDR2 is SYDVKM. This chain's CDR3 is CASAWAGTDTQYF. As DNA, the CDR3 is TGTGCCAGCGCCTGGGCGGGCACAGATACGCAGTATTTT.

This rearrangement joins TRBV11-2 to TRBJ1-4; no firm D call. This CDR3 spans 14 amino acids. Germline V CDR1 and CDR2: SGHAT, FQNNGV. The V gene lost 2 bases and the J gene lost 5 bases, with 9 bases spanning the gap. The CDR3 bases are TGTGCCAGCAGCTTAAGCCGGCAAAATGAAAAACTGTTTTTT. It encodes CASSLSRQNEKLFF. Full variable domain (rest looked up from reference TRBV11-2 and TRBJ1-4): EAGVAQSPRYKIIEKRQSVAFWCNPISGHATLYWYQQILGQGPKLLIQFQNNGVVDDSQLPKDRFSAERLKGVDSTLKIQPAKLEDSAVYLCASSLSRQNEKLFFGSGTQLSVL.

The chain uses TRBV28 and TRBJ1-5; TRBD1 is a possible D gene (6 bases). This CDR3 spans 15 amino acids. Per germline, CDR1 MDHEN and CDR2 SYDVKM. The V gene lost 3 bases and the J gene lost 6 bases, with 15 bases spanning the gap. This CDR3 reads CASSFGGTGFQPQHF. The CDR3 DNA reads TGTGCCAGCAGTTTTGGAGGAACAGGGTTTCAGCCCCAGCATTTT.

The CDR3 nucleotides are TGCGCCAGCAGCCTCCTCGACAGGGCTGGAAACACCATATATTTT. Amino acid sequence: CASSLLDRAGNTIYF. The chain joins TRBV4-1 to TRBJ1-3; 7 positions match TRBD1. V lost 4 bases, J lost 2 bases, and 5 bases stayed unmatched. CDR1 and CDR2 from the germline V gene are MGHRA and YSYEKL. The CDR3 loop spans 15 amino acids.

A note on this clone: Distinct nucleotide sequences in the sample also encode this CDR3. The chain links TRBV5-1 to TRBJ2-3; D ambiguous. Germline-derived CDR1 and CDR2 are SGHRS and YFSETQ. This CDR3 has 12 amino acids. V lost 0 bases and J lost 6, with 5 bases in between. CDR3 sequence: CASSLAADTQYF. The CDR3 DNA reads TGCGCCAGCAGCTTGGCCGCGGATACGCAGTATTTT.

The genes are TRBV6-5 and TRBJ2-7, with D perhaps TRBD2 (5 bases). This CDR3 region has 14 residues. Germline V gene sequence: CDR1 MNHEY, CDR2 SVGAGI. V lost 6 bases and J lost 6, with 18 bases in between. CDR3 sequence: CASSSGGLSSEQYF. CDR3 sequence (DNA): TGTGCCAGCAGCTCCGGAGGCCTTAGCAGCGAGCAGTACTTC.

V is TRBV19 and J is TRBJ2-1; 8 positions agree with TRBD2. V gave up 6 bases and J gave up 2 bases; unmatched junction bases: 6. This CDR3 has 15 residues. Germline CDR1 LNHDA, CDR2 SQIVND (reference sequence). CDR3 in amino acids: CASSRQRETYNEQFF. The CDR3 DNA reads as TGTGCCAGTAGCCGGCAGCGGGAGACCTACAATGAGCAGTTCTTC.

This chain joins TRBV7-9 and TRBJ2-3; possible D gene TRBD1, 6 bases. Between the trimmed V and J ends, which lost 5 bases and 1 base, there was a span of 22 bases. The V gene's germline CDR1 is SEHNR and CDR2 FQNEAQ (reference sequence). The CDR3 length is 18 residues. The CDR3 bases are TGTGCCAGCAGCCCAGCAGGGTTAGCCCACAGGGGCACAGATACGCAGTATTTT. Residues: CASSPAGLAHRGTDTQYF. Combining the CDR3 with reference TRBV7-9 and TRBJ2-3 gives the whole variable domain DTGVSQNPRHKITKRGQNVTFRCDPISEHNRLYWYRQTLGQGPEFLTYFQNEAQLEKSRLLSDRFSAERPKGSFSTLEIQRTEQGDSAMYLCASSPAGLAHRGTDTQYFGPGTRLTVL.

CDR3 DNA sequence: TGTGCCAGCAGCCCGACAGGGAGACATCAGCCCCAGCATTTT. Its protein product is CASSPTGRHQPQHF. This chain joins TRBV27 and TRBJ1-5; 7 nucleotides match TRBD1. V shed 6 bases, J shed 5 bases, and the junction held 7 bases outside the gene matches. The CDR3 covers 14 residues. CDR1 is MNHEY and CDR2 is SMNVEV in the germline V gene (reference sequence).

The chain recombines TRBV2 with TRBJ1-5; the match to TRBD1 covers 9 bases. J was trimmed by 4 bases and V by 1 base; bases with no gene match: 5. The CDR3 extends over 16 amino acids. The germline gives CDR1 SNHLY, CDR2 FYNNEI. The CDR3: CASSEETGGRNQPQHF. In nucleotides, the CDR3 is TGTGCCAGCAGTGAAGAGACAGGGGGGAGGAATCAGCCCCAGCATTTT.

The rearrangement links TRBV6-1 to TRBJ1-5, with 8 nucleotides matching TRBD1. CDR3 length: 14 amino acids. The ends lost 6 bases at V and 5 bases at J; junction bases unmatched: 6. The germline gives CDR1 MNHNS, CDR2 SASEGT. The chain's CDR3 is CASRRTGSDQPQHF. The CDR3 nucleotides read TGTGCCAGCAGGCGGACAGGGTCCGATCAGCCCCAGCATTTT.

V and J are TRBV28 and TRBJ2-7, with D tentatively TRBD1 (6 bases). The CDR3 extends over 15 amino acids. Germline V CDR1 and CDR2: MDHEN, SYDVKM. The V gene lost 4 bases and the J gene lost 0 bases, with 13 bases spanning the gap. CDR3 region: CASSSAGTPSYEQYF. The DNA for the CDR3 is TGTGCCAGCAGTTCCGCCGGGACACCCTCCTACGAGCAGTACTTC.

The chain uses TRBV10-3 and TRBJ2-7, with TRBD1 matching over 9 bases. The trim removed 2 bases at V and 1 base at J, leaving 6 bases unmatched. CDR1 is ENHRY, CDR2 SYGVKD, per germline. The CDR3 contains 16 residues. The CDR3 DNA is TGTGCCATCAGTGAGAGGGGGGGGACAGGGTCCTACGAGCAGTACTTC. Its translation is CAISERGGTGSYEQYF.

V usage is TRBV19 and J usage is TRBJ1-1; unclear D gene. V lost 11 bases to trimming and J lost 0 bases, with 7 bases between them. The CDR3 runs to 11 residues. From germline, CDR1 is LNHDA and CDR2 SQIVND (reference sequence). Written as DNA, the CDR3 is TGTGCCTCGGTAATGAACACTGAAGCTTTCTTT. This codes for CASVMNTEAFF.